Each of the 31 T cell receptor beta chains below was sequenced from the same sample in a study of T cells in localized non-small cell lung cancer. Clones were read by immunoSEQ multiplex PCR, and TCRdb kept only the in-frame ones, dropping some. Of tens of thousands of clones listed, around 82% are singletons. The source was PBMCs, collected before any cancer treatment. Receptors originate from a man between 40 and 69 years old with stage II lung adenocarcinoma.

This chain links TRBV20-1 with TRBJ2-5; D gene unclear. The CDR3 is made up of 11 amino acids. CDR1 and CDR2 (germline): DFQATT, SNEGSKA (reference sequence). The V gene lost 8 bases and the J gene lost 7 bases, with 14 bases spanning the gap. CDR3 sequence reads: CSTPVLGTQYF. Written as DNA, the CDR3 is TGCAGTACGCCGGTTCTGGGGACCCAGTACTTC.

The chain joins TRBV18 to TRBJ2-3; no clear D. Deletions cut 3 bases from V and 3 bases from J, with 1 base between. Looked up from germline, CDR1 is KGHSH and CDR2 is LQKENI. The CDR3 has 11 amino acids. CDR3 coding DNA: TGTGCCAGCTCACCTACAGATACGCAGTATTTT. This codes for CASSPTDTQYF.

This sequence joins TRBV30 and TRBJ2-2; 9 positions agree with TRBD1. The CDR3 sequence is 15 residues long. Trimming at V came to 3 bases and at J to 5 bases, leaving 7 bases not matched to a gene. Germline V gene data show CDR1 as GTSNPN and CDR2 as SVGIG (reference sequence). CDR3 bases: TGTGCCTGGAGGGGAGGACAGGGGCGAACCGGGGAGCTGTTTTTT. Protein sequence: CAWRGGQGRTGELFF.

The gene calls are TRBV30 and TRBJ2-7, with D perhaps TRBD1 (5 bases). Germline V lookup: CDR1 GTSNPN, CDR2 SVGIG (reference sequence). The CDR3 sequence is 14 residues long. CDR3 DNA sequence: TGTGCACTAAGGACACCTCGAAGCTCCTACGAGCAGTACTTC. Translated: CALRTPRSSYEQYF.

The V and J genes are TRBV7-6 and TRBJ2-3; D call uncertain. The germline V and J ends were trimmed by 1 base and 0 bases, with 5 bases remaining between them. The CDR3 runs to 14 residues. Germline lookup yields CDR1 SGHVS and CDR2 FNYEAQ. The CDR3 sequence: CASSLDASTDTQYF. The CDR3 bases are TGTGCCAGCAGCTTAGATGCTAGCACAGATACGCAGTATTTT. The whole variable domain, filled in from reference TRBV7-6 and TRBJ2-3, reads GAGVSQSPRYKVTKRGQDVALRCDPISGHVSLYWYRQALGQGPEFLTYFNYEAQQDKSGLPNDRFSAERPEGSISTLTIQRTEQRDSAMYRCASSLDASTDTQYFGPGTRLTVL.

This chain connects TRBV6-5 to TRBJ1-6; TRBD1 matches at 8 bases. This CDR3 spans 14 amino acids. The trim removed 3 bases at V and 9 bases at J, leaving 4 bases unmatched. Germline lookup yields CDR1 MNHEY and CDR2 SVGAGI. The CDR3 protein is CASSYGGQGSPLHF. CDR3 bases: TGTGCCAGCAGTTATGGAGGACAGGGTTCACCCCTCCACTTT.

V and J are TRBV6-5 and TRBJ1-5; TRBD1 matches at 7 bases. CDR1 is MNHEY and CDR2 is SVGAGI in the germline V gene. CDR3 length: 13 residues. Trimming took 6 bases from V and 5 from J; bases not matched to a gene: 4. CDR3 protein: CASSPGGYQPQHF. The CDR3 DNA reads TGTGCCAGCAGCCCAGGGGGGTATCAGCCCCAGCATTTT.

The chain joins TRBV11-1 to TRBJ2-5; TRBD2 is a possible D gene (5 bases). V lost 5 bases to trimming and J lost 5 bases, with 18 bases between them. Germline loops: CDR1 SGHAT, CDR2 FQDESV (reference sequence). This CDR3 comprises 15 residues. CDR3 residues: CASSQAAWEGETQYF. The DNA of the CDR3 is TGTGCCAGCAGCCAAGCGGCCTGGGAAGGGGAGACCCAGTACTTC.

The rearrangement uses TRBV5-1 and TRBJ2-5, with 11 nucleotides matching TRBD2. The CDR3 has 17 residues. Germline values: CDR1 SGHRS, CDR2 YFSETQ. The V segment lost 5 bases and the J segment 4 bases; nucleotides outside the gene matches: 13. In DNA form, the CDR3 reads TGCGCCAGCAGAAAGGGGCTAGCGGGGGGCTCACCAGAGACCCAGTACTTC. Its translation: CASRKGLAGGSPETQYF.

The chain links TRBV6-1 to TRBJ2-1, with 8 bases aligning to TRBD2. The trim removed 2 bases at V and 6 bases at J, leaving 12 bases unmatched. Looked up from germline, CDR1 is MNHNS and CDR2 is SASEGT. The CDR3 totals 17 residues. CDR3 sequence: CASSELYPGLGGNEQFF. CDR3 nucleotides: TGTGCCAGCAGTGAATTGTATCCGGGACTAGGTGGCAATGAGCAGTTCTTC.

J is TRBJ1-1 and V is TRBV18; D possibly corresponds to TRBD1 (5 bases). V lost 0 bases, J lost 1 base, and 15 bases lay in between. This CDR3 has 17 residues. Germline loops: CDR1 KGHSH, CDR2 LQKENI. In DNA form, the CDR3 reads TGTGCCAGCTCACCACCGGGGGGGACCGCTCCGAACACTGAAGCTTTCTTT. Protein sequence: CASSPPGGTAPNTEAFF.

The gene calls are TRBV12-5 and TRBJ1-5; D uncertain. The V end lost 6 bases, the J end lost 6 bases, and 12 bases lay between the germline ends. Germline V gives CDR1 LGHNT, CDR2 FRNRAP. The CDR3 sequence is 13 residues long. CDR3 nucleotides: TGTGCTAGTGGCTGGACTGAGGGTCAGCCCCAGCATTTT. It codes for CASGWTEGQPQHF.

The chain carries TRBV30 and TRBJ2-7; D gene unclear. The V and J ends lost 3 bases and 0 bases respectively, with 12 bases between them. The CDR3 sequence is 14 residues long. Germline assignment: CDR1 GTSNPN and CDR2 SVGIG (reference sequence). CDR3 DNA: TGTGCCTGGAGCCGCTCGTTTAGCTCCTACGAGCAGTACTTC. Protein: CAWSRSFSSYEQYF.

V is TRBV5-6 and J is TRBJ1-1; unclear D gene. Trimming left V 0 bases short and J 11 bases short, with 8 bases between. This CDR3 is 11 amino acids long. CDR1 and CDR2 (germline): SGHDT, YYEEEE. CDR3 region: CASSLASEAFF. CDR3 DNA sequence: TGTGCCAGCAGCTTGGCGTCGGAGGCTTTCTTT.

The CDR3 DNA follows: TGTGCCAGCAGTCGGGGTGGGACAGGATCCACTGAAGCTTTCTTT. It specifies CASSRGGTGSTEAFF. V usage is TRBV6-1 and J usage is TRBJ1-1, with 8 bases matching TRBD1. V trimming: 5 bases; J trimming: 4 bases; junction bases outside the gene matches: 9. The CDR3 sequence is 15 residues long. The germline gives CDR1 MNHNS, CDR2 SASEGT.

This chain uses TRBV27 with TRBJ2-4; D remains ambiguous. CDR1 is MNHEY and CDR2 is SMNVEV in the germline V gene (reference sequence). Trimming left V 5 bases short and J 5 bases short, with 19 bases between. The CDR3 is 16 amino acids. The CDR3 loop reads CASSPNLGRVQNIQYF. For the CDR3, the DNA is TGTGCCAGCAGTCCTAATCTAGGCAGAGTCCAAAACATTCAGTACTTC.

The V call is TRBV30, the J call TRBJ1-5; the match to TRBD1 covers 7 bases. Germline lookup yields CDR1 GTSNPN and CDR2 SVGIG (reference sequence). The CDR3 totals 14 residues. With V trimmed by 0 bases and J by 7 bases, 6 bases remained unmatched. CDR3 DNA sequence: TGTGCCTGGAGTGTACAAGGGGGCGGGCAGCCCCAGCATTTT. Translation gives CAWSVQGGGQPQHF.

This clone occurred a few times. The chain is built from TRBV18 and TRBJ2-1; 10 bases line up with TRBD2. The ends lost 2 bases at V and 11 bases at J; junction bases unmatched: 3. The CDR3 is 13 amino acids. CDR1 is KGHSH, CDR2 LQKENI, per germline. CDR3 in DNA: TGTGCCAGCTCACCAGGACTAGCGGTACAGCAGTTCTTC. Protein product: CASSPGLAVQQFF.

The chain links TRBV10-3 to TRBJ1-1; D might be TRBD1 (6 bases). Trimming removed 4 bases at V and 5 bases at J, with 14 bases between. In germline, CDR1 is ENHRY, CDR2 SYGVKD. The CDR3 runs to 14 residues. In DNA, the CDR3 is TGTGCCATCAGTGGGGGGCTAGTTGTTACTGAAGCTTTCTTT. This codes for CAISGGLVVTEAFF.

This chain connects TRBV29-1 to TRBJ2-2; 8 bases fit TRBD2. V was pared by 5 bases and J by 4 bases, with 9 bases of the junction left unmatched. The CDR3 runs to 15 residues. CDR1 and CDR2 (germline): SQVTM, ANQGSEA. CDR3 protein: CSVSASGLGTGELFF. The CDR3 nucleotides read TGCAGCGTTTCCGCGTCGGGACTAGGCACCGGGGAGCTGTTTTTT.

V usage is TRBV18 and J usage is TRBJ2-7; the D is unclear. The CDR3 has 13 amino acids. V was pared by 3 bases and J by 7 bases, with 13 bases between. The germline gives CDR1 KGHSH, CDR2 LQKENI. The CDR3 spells CASSPGHRREQYF. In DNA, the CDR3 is TGTGCCAGCTCACCGGGCCACAGAAGAGAGCAGTACTTC.

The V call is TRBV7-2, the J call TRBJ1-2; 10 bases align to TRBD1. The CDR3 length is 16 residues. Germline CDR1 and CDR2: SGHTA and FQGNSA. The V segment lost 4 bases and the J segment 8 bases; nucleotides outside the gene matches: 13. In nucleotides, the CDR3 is TGTGCCAGCAGCTACAGACAGGGGGCGCTCGAGGGCGGCTACACCTTC. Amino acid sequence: CASSYRQGALEGGYTF.

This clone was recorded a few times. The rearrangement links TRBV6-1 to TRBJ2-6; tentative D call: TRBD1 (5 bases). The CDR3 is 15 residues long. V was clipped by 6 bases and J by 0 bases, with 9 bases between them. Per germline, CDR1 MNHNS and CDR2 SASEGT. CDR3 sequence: CASRRQYSGANVLTF. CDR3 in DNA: TGTGCCAGCAGAAGACAGTACTCTGGGGCCAACGTCCTGACTTTC.

The CDR3 sequence: CASSEGDNTEAFF. Here the CDR3 DNA reads TGCGCCAGCAGTGAAGGGGATAACACTGAAGCTTTCTTT. The chain has TRBV10-1 and TRBJ1-1; TRBD1 might be the D (5 bases). V lost 3 bases, J lost 2 bases, and 7 bases lay in between. Germline V gene sequence: CDR1 WNHNN, CDR2 SYGVQD (reference sequence). This CDR3 is 13 amino acids long.

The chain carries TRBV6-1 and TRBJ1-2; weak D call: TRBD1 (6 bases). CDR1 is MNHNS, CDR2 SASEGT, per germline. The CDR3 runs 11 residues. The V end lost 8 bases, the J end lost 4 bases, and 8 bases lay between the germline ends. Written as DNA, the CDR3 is TGTGCCAGCGGGGACATCTATGGCTACACCTTC. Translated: CASGDIYGYTF.

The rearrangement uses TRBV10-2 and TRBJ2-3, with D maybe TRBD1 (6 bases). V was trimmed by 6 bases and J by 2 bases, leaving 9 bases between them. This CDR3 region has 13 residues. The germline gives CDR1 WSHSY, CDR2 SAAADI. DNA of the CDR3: TGCGCCAGCAGGGACAGCAACACAGATACGCAGTATTTT. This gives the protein CASRDSNTDTQYF.

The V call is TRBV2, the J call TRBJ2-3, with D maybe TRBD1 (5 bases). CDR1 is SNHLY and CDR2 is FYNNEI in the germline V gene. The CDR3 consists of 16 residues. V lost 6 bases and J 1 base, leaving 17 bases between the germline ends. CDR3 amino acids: CASSLTAILGTDTQYF. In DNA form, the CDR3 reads TGTGCCAGCAGCTTGACAGCGATCTTGGGCACAGATACGCAGTATTTT.

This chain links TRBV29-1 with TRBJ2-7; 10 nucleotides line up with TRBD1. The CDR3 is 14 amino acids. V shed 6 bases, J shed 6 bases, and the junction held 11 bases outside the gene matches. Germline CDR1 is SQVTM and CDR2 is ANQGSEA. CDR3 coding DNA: TGCAGCGTCCTCCCTGGGACAGGGGTCCCCGAGCAGTACTTC. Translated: CSVLPGTGVPEQYF.

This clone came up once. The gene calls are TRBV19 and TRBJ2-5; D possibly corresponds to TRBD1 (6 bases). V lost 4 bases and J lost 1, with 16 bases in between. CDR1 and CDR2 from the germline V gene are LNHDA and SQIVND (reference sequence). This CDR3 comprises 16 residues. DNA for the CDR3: TGTGCCAGTAGTACTGGGGCAGGGGTTCGCCAAGAGACCCAGTACTTC. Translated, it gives CASSTGAGVRQETQYF.

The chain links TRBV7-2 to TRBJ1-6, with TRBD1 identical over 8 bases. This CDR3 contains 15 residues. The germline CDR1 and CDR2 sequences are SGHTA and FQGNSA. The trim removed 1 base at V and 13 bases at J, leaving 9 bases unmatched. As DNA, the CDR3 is TGTGCCAGCAGCTTAGGTCTACAGGGGGGAAAGCCCCTCCACTTT. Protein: CASSLGLQGGKPLHF.

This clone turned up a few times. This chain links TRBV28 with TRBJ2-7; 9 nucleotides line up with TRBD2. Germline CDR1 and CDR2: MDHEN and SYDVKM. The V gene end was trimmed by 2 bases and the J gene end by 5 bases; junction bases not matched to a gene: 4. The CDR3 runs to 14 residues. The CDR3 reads CASSLGPSGNEQYF. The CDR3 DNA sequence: TGTGCCAGCAGTTTAGGTCCTAGCGGGAACGAGCAGTACTTC.